The T cell receptor (beta chain) described here comes from a study of shared clonotypes between healthy human individuals. Study-wide results and caveats: Relative to clonotypes present in all four donors, those not shared had lower generation probabilities.

Generated by immunoSEQ multiplex PCR, the TCRdb table keeps only in-frame clones and is missing some. The sample yields 2 million to 3 million clones, roughly 93% seen once. This CDR3 is 14 amino acids long. The germline V gene encodes CDR1 SGHDT and CDR2 YYEEEE. The ends were cut back, 1 base at V and 3 bases at J, with 10 bases in the middle. As concerns this clone: The antigen is not known.

Input material: naive CD4+ T cells from PBMCs. The subset was: CD45RA+ positively selected. The TCR originated in a man younger than 30 in good health. Some clones in this sample may be carry-over from other donors' samples. This sequence joins TRBV5-6 and TRBJ2-5; D may be TRBD1 (6 bases). The CDR3 here is CASSLPGTKETQYF. The CDR3 nucleotides are TGTGCCAGCAGCTTGCCCGGGACAAAAGAGACCCAGTACTTC. The full variable domain, with the rest looked up from reference TRBV5-6 and TRBJ2-5, is DAGVTQSPTHLIKTRGQQVTLRCSPKSGHDTVSWYQQALGQGPQFIFQYYEEEERQRGNFPDRFSGHQFPNYSSELNVNALLLGDSALYLCASSLPGTKETQYFGPGTRLLVL.